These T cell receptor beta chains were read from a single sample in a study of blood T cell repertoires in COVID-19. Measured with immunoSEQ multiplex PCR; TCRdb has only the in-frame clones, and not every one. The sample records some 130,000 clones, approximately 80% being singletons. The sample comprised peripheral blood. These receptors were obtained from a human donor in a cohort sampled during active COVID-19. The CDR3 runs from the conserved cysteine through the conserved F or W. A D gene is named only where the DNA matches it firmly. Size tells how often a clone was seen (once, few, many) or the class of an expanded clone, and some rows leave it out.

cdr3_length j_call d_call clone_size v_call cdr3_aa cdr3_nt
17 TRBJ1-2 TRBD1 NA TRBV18 CASSPPETGRGNYGYTF TGTGCCAGCTCACCACCGGAGACAGGGCGGGGCAACTATGGCTACACCTTC
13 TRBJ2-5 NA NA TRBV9 CASSVGLEDTQYF TGTGCCAGCAGCGTAGGTCTAGAAGACACCCAGTACTTC
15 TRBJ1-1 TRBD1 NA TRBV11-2 CASSLTGGPNTEAFF TGTGCCAGCAGCCTCACAGGGGGCCCCAACACTGAAGCTTTCTTT
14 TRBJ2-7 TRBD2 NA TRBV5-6 CASSLGGTTYEQYF TGTGCCAGCAGCTTGGGGGGGACTACCTACGAGCAGTACTTC
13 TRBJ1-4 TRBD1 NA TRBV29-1 CSVGTGGHEKLFF TGCAGCGTTGGGACAGGGGGGCATGAAAAACTGTTTTTT
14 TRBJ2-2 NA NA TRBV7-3 CASSLGGADGELFF TGTGCCAGCAGCTTGGGTGGGGCAGACGGGGAGCTGTTTTTT
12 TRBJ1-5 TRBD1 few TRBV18 CASSQTGATQHF TGTGCCAGCTCACAGACAGGGGCAACCCAGCATTTT
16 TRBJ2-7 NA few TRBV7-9 CASSGSGTLRSYEQYF TGTGCCAGCAGCGGAAGTGGGACTCTGCGCTCCTACGAGCAGTACTTC
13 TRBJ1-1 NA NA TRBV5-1 CASSLTGITEAFF TGCGCCAGCAGCTTGACGGGGATCACTGAAGCTTTCTTT
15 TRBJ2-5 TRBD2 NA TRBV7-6 CASSFSSGGQETQYF TGTGCCAGCAGCTTCTCTAGCGGGGGGCAAGAGACCCAGTACTTC